This is a list of T cell receptor beta chains from one sample in a study of T cell responses to AZD1222 COVID-19 vaccine. Profiling relied on immunoSEQ multiplex PCR, and the TCRdb table lists in-frame clones only, not all of them. The data show about 130,000 clones, under 90% seen once. The sequenced sample was peripheral blood, obtained on day 0 of AZD1222 vaccination. All receptors come from an adult in good health. Each CDR3 is given with its conserved first and last residue. The D gene is left open where the match is weak. Expanded clones get a size class; other rows say once, few or many, or leave the size out.

D	size	V	length	J	CDR3	DNA
NA	NA	TRBV21-1	16	TRBJ1-2	CASSIPRAGGSVGYTF	TGTGCCAGCAGCATCCCACGGGCAGGGGGCTCGGTTGGCTACACCTTC
NA	NA	TRBV5-5	15	TRBJ2-7	CASSHFPSGMGEQYF	TGTGCCAGCAGCCATTTTCCCTCGGGGATGGGCGAGCAGTACTTC
NA	NA	TRBV28	14	TRBJ1-2	CAARGGSINYGYTF	TGTGCGGCGAGGGGTGGGAGTATTAACTATGGCTACACCTTC
NA	NA	TRBV9	13	TRBJ2-3	CASSSHGTDTQYF	TGTGCCAGCAGCTCCCACGGCACAGATACGCAGTATTTT
NA	once	TRBV7-9	11	TRBJ2-7	CASGVGSEQYF	TGTGCCAGCGGGGTGGGAAGTGAGCAGTACTTC
NA	NA	TRBV15	13	TRBJ2-7	CATSRGPLLEQYF	TGTGCCACCAGCAGAGGTCCGCTCCTGGAGCAGTACTTC
TRBD1	many	TRBV3-1/TRBV3-2	15	TRBJ2-2	CASSPRDSSNGELFF	TGTGCCAGCAGCCCACGGGACAGTTCCAACGGGGAGCTGTTTTTT
NA	NA	TRBV3-1/TRBV3-2	16	TRBJ2-5	CASSHTGASSQETQYF	TGTGCCAGCAGCCACACGGGGGCCTCTTCACAAGAGACCCAGTACTTC
NA	once	TRBV11-2	15	TRBJ1-2	CASSLTLTNLYGYTF	TGTGCCAGCAGCTTAACTCTGACCAACCTTTATGGCTACACCTTC
TRBD1	NA	TRBV11-3	13	TRBJ2-7	CASSSRQGGEQYF	TGTGCCAGCAGCTCTAGACAGGGCGGCGAGCAGTACTTC
NA	NA	TRBV19	13	TRBJ2-1	CASSPQGRKRQFF	TGTGCCAGTAGCCCACAGGGTAGAAAGCGGCAGTTCTTC
TRBD1	NA	TRBV5-4	15	TRBJ1-1	CASSLGAGGNTEAFF	TGTGCCAGCAGCTTGGGGGCAGGGGGAAACACTGAAGCTTTCTTT
NA	NA	TRBV6-2/TRBV6-3	16	TRBJ2-7	CASSPWEGVSAREQYF	TGTGCCAGCAGCCCCTGGGAGGGGGTGTCGGCGAGGGAGCAGTACTTC
TRBD1	NA	TRBV28	14	TRBJ2-7	CASILQGDHGEQYF	TGTGCCAGCATCTTACAGGGGGATCATGGCGAGCAGTACTTC
TRBD1	NA	TRBV7-9	18	TRBJ2-1	CASSRPKATGGAYNEQFF	TGTGCCAGCAGCCGCCCTAAAGCAACAGGGGGCGCCTACAATGAGCAGTTCTTC
NA	few	TRBV7-2	15	TRBJ2-1	CASSVTASSYNEQFF	TGTGCCAGCAGCGTAACAGCGAGCTCCTACAATGAGCAGTTCTTC
NA	NA	TRBV6-6	11	TRBJ2-7	CASSYSNEQYF	TGTGCCAGCAGTTACTCAAACGAGCAGTACTTC
TRBD1	once	TRBV6-5	13	TRBJ1-1	CASSYTGVIPPFF	TGTGCCAGCAGTTATACAGGGGTTATACCACCTTTCTTT
NA	NA	TRBV6-5	15	TRBJ1-4	CASSPGDSTNEKLFF	TGTGCCAGCAGCCCGGGGGACTCAACTAATGAAAAACTGTTTTTT
TRBD1	once	TRBV11-2	15	TRBJ1-1	CASIPTGLLGAEAFF	TGTGCCAGTATACCGACAGGGTTGCTGGGTGCTGAAGCTTTCTTT
TRBD1	NA	TRBV2	14	TRBJ2-2	CASRGQGFTGELFF	TGTGCCAGCAGAGGACAGGGGTTCACCGGGGAGCTGTTTTTT
NA	NA	TRBV7-8	12	TRBJ2-7	CASSPGIDSQYF	TGTGCCAGCAGCCCTGGCATCGACAGTCAGTACTTC
NA	NA	TRBV5-1	13	TRBJ1-1	CASSLVANTEAFF	TGCGCCAGCAGCTTGGTGGCGAACACTGAAGCTTTCTTT
TRBD2	NA	TRBV7-2	12	TRBJ2-3	CASSTSGETQYF	TGTGCCAGCAGCACGAGCGGGGAAACGCAGTATTTT
TRBD1	once	TRBV28	16	TRBJ1-2	CASSLEGAGEYYGYTF	TGTGCCAGCAGTTTAGAGGGGGCAGGGGAATACTATGGCTACACCTTC
NA	NA	TRBV5-5	15	TRBJ1-1	CASSLGAGGKTEAFF	TGTGCCAGCAGCCTAGGGGCAGGAGGGAAGACTGAAGCTTTCTTT
NA	NA	TRBV19	17	TRBJ2-2	CASSIDGWVTNTGELFF	TGTGCCAGTAGTATAGATGGATGGGTTACGAACACCGGGGAGCTGTTTTTT
TRBD1	NA	TRBV2	14	TRBJ1-4	CASSYVNRGEKLFF	TGTGCCAGCAGTTACGTCAACAGGGGCGAAAAACTGTTTTTT
TRBD1	NA	TRBV7-2	14	TRBJ1-2	CASSLGQGGYGYTF	TGTGCCAGCAGCTTGGGACAGGGAGGCTATGGCTACACCTTC
TRBD1	few	TRBV2	13	TRBJ1-5	CATWTGLNQPQHF	TGTGCCACCTGGACAGGGCTTAATCAGCCCCAGCATTTT
NA	few	TRBV4-3	17	TRBJ1-5	CASSQDPRGVSNQPQHF	TGCGCCAGCAGCCAAGATCCCAGGGGCGTGAGCAATCAGCCCCAGCATTTT
TRBD2	NA	TRBV5-1	16	TRBJ2-3	CASSLEPSGGTDTQYF	TGCGCCAGCAGCTTGGAGCCCAGCGGGGGCACAGATACGCAGTATTTT
NA	NA	TRBV6-2/TRBV6-3	18	TRBJ2-7	CASSPAEKSNYRPGEQYF	TGTGCCAGCAGTCCAGCCGAGAAAAGCAACTACCGGCCGGGCGAGCAGTACTTC
NA	NA	TRBV20-1	16	TRBJ1-4	CSASGDGRSVDEKLFF	TGCAGTGCTAGTGGCGACGGACGGAGTGTGGATGAAAAACTGTTTTTT
NA	NA	TRBV6-5	15	TRBJ1-2	CATSPLVGANYGYTF	TGTGCCACCAGCCCCCTGGTGGGAGCTAACTATGGCTACACCTTC
TRBD1	NA	TRBV7-9	14	TRBJ2-1	CASSWGQGGNEQFF	TGTGCCAGCAGCTGGGGACAGGGGGGAAATGAGCAGTTCTTC
NA	NA	TRBV24-1	15	TRBJ1-1	CATSDGSGMNTEAFF	TGTGCCACCAGTGATGGGTCAGGGATGAACACTGAAGCTTTCTTT
NA	NA	TRBV2	14	TRBJ2-1	CASSEDLSYNEQFF	TGTGCCAGCAGTGAGGACCTCTCCTACAATGAGCAGTTCTTC
NA	NA	TRBV6-2/TRBV6-3	12	TRBJ2-3	CASSKTVGTQYF	TGTGCCAGCAGCAAGACAGTAGGTACGCAGTATTTT
TRBD2	NA	TRBV7-6	16	TRBJ2-2	CASSLRGGQDTGELFF	TGTGCCAGCAGCTTACGGGGGGGCCAGGACACCGGGGAGCTGTTTTTT
NA	NA	TRBV19	15	TRBJ2-7	CASSISPGLLYEQYF	TGTGCCAGTAGTATATCTCCAGGACTTCTCTACGAGCAGTACTTC
TRBD1	NA	TRBV7-2	16	TRBJ1-2	CASSYTSGQATYGYTF	TGTGCCAGCAGCTATACGTCGGGACAGGCGACCTATGGCTACACCTTC
NA	NA	TRBV5-8	18	TRBJ1-3	CASSLDGVRLTSGNTIYF	TGTGCCAGCAGCTTGGATGGAGTTCGTCTGACTTCTGGAAACACCATATATTTT
NA	NA	TRBV6-2/TRBV6-3	15	TRBJ2-2	CASSYMVRSTGELFF	TGTGCCAGCAGTTATATGGTCAGATCGACCGGGGAGCTGTTTTTT
NA	NA	TRBV20-1	11	TRBJ2-7	CSAAGDYEQYF	TGCAGTGCGGCAGGGGATTACGAGCAGTACTTC
TRBD1	NA	TRBV10-1	14	TRBJ1-2	CASSESGTGVGYTF	TGCGCCAGCAGTGAGTCCGGGACAGGGGTTGGCTACACCTTC
NA	NA	TRBV7-2	12	TRBJ2-7	CASSGQLIEQYF	TGTGCCAGCAGCGGACAGTTAATCGAGCAGTACTTC
NA	NA	TRBV3-1/TRBV3-2	14	TRBJ1-5	CASSQGGWNQPQHF	TGTGCCAGCAGCCAGGGGGGTTGGAATCAGCCCCAGCATTTT
TRBD1	NA	TRBV24-1	15	TRBJ1-1	CATSGPGTGDTEAFF	TGTGCCACCAGTGGCCCCGGGACAGGGGATACTGAAGCTTTCTTT
NA	NA	TRBV10-3	12	TRBJ2-1	CAISGGKGEQFF	TGTGCCATCAGTGGGGGCAAGGGTGAGCAGTTCTTC
TRBD1	NA	TRBV6-2/TRBV6-3	15	TRBJ1-2	CASSYRTGLNYGYTF	TGTGCCAGCAGTTACCGGACAGGGCTTAACTATGGCTACACCTTC
NA	NA	TRBV3-1/TRBV3-2	15	TRBJ1-6	CASSPVRGGNSPLHF	TGTGCCAGCAGCCCCGTGAGGGGAGGTAATTCACCCCTCCACTTT
NA	once	TRBV5-1	13	TRBJ1-4	CASSPATNEKLFF	TGCGCCAGCAGCCCGGCAACTAATGAAAAACTGTTTTTT